The present T cell receptor (beta chain) was sequenced within a study of T cells in Graves' hyperthyroidism and ophthalmopathy. At least ten counts were recorded for this clonotype. Each diagnosis was grounded in clinical symptoms, serum thyroxine and TRAb, thyroid ultrasound, and orbital computed tomography. PBMCs came from less than 11 ml fresh peripheral blood. The CDR3 runs to 12 residues. Germline CDR1 is MNHEY and CDR2 is SVGAGI. With 4 bases removed from V and 8 bases from J, the gap between germline ends came to 8 bases. Authors of the study amplified TCR beta CDR3 regions from RNA transcripts. The HTBI set primed first-round TCR CDR3 RT-PCR. Via MiXCR, TCRdb re-called the multiplex PCR reads, giving one row per CDR3 protein. The sample comprises about 350,000 distinct CDR3 sequences, 15% to 20% of which are singletons, and about 16% rests with the top ten.

The rearrangement joins TRBV6-5 to TRBJ2-2; D ambiguous. The receptor's source is a woman in her forties with Graves' ophthalmopathy. Source material: blood. DNA of the CDR3: TGTGCCAGCAGTTGGCAGGCTGGGGAGCTGTTTTTT. It specifies CASSWQAGELFF.